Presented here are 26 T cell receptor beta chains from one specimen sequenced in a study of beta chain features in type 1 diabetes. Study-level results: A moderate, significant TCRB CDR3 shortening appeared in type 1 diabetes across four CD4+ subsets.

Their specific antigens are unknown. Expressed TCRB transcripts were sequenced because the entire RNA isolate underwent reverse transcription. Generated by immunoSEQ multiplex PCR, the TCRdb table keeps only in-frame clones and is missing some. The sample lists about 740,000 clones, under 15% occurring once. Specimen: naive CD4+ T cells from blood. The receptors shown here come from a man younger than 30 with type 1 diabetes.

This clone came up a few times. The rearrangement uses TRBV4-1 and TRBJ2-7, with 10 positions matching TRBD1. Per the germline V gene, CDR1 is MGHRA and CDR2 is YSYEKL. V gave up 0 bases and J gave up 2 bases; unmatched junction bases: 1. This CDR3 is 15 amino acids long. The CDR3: CASSQEGQGPYEQYF. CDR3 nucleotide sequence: TGCGCCAGCAGCCAAGAGGGACAGGGGCCCTACGAGCAGTACTTC.

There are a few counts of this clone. CDR3 sequence: CSVGDTVAEAFF. The CDR3 nucleotides read TGCAGCGTGGGTGACACAGTCGCTGAAGCTTTCTTT. The chain uses TRBV29-1 and TRBJ1-1, with no clear D. The CDR3 is 12 residues long. V shed 6 bases and J shed 6 bases, with 14 bases lying between them. Germline-derived CDR1 and CDR2 are SQVTM and ANQGSEA.

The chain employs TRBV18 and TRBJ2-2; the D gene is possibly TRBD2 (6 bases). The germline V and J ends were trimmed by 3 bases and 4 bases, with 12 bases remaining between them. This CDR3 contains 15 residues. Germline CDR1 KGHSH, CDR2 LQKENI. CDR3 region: CASSPAEGRTGELFF. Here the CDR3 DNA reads TGTGCCAGCTCACCCGCGGAGGGACGCACCGGGGAGCTGTTTTTT.

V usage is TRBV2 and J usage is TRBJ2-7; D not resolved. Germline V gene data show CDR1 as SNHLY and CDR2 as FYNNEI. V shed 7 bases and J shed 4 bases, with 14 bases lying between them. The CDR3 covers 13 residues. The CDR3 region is CASKDGNIYEQYF. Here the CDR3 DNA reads TGTGCCAGCAAAGATGGGAACATTTACGAGCAGTACTTC.

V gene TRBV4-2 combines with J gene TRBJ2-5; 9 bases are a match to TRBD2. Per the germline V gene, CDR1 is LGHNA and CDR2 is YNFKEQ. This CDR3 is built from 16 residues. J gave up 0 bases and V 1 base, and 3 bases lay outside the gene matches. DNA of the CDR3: TGTGCCAGCAGCCAAGGGGCTAGCGGGAACCAAGAGACCCAGTACTTC. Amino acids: CASSQGASGNQETQYF.

The CDR3 region has the DNA TGTGCCAGCAGTATAGCGGGGGGGCGGCAAGAGACCCAGTACTTC. Protein: CASSIAGGRQETQYF. V usage is TRBV27 and J usage is TRBJ2-5, with 11 positions matching TRBD2. The CDR3 covers 15 residues. Germline CDR1 reads MNHEY; CDR2 reads SMNVEV (reference sequence). J was trimmed by 2 bases and V by 5 bases; bases with no gene match: 4.

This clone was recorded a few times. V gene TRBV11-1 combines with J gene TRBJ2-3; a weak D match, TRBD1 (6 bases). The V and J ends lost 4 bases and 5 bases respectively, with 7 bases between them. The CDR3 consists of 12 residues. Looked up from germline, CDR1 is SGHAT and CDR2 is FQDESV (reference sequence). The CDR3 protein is CASSSRGDTQYF. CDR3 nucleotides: TGTGCCAGCAGCTCCAGGGGAGATACGCAGTATTTT. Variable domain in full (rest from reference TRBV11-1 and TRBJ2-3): EAEVAQSPRYKITEKSQAVAFWCDPISGHATLYWYRQILGQGPELLVQFQDESVVDDSQLPKDRFSAERLKGVDSTLKIQPAELGDSAMYLCASSSRGDTQYFGPGTRLTVL.

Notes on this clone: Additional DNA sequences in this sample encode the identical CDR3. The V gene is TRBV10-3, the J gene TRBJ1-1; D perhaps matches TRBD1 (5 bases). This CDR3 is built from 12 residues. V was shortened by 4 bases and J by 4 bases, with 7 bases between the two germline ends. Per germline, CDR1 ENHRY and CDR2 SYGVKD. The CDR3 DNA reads TGTGCCATCAGTGCGCAGGGCACTGAAGCTTTCTTT. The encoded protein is CAISAQGTEAFF.

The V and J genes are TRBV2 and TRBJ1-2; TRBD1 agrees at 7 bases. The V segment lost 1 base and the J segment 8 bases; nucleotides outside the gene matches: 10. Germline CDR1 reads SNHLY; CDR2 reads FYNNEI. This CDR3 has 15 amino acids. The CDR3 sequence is CASSEEGGEGQGYTF. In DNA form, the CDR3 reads TGTGCCAGCAGTGAAGAAGGGGGCGAAGGACAAGGCTACACCTTC.

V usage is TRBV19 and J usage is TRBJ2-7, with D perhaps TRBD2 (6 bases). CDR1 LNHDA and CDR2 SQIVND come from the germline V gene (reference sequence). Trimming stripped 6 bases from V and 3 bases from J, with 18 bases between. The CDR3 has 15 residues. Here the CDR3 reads CASRLSGSSLYEQYF. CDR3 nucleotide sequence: TGTGCCAGTAGACTAAGCGGGTCCTCCCTCTACGAGCAGTACTTC. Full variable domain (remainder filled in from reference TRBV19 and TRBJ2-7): DGGITQSPKYLFRKEGQNVTLSCEQNLNHDAMYWYRQDPGQGLRLIYYSQIVNDFQKGDIAEGYSVSREKKESFPLTVTSAQKNPTAFYLCASRLSGSSLYEQYFGPGTRLTVT.

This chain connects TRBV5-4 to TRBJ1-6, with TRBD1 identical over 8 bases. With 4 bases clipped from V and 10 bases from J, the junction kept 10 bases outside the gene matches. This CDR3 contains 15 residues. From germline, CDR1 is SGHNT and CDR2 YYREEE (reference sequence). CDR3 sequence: CASSPLQGDLSPLHF. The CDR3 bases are TGTGCCAGCAGCCCCTTACAGGGGGACTTGTCACCCCTCCACTTT.

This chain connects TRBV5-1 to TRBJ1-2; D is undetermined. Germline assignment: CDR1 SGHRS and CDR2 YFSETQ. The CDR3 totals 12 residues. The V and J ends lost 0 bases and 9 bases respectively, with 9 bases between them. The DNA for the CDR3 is TGCGCCAGCAGCTTGGCCGGTGGAAGCTACACCTTC. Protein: CASSLAGGSYTF.

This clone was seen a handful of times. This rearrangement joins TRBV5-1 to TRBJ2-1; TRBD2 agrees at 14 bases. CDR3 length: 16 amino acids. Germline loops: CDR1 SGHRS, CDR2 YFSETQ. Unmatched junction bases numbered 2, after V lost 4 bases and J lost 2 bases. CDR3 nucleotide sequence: TGCGCCAGCAGCGGGACTAGCGGGGGCCCCTACAATGAGCAGTTCTTC. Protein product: CASSGTSGGPYNEQFF.

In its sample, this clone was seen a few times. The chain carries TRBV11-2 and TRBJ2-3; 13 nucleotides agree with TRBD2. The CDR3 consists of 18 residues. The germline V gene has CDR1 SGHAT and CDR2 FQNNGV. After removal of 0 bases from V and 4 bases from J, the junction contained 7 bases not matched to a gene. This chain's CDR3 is CASSLELAGGLFADTQYF. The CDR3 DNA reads TGTGCCAGCAGCTTAGAACTAGCGGGGGGGCTTTTCGCAGATACGCAGTATTTT.

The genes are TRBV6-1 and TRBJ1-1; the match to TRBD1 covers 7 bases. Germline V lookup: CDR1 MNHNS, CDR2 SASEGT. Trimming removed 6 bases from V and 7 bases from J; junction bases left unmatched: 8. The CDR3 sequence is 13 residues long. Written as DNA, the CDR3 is TGTGCCAGCAGCGGACAGGTGGGGATTGAAGCTTTCTTT. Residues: CASSGQVGIEAFF.

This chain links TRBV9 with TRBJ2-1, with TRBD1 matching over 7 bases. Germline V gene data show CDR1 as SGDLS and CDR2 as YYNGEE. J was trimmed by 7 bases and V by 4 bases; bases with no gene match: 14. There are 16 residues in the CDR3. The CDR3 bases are TGTGCCAGCAGCCCAGGAAGTGGCAGGGGGTATAATGAGCAGTTCTTC. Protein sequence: CASSPGSGRGYNEQFF.

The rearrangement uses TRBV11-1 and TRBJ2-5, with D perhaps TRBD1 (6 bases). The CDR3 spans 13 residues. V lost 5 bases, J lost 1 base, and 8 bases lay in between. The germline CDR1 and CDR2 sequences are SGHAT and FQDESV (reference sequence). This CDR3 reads CASSLDSQETQYF. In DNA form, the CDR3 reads TGTGCCAGCAGCCTGGACAGCCAAGAGACCCAGTACTTC.

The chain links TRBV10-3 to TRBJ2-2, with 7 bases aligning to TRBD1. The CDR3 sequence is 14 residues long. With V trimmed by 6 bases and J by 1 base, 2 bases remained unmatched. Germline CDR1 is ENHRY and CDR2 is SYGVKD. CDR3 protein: CAIRGTENTGELFF. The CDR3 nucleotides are TGTGCCATCAGGGGGACAGAGAACACCGGGGAGCTGTTTTTT.

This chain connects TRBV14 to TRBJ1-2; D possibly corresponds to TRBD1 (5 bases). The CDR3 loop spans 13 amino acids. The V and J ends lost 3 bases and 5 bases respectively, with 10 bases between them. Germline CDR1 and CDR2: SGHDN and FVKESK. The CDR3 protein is CASSQGTFYGYTF. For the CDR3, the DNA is TGTGCCAGCAGCCAGGGGACTTTTTATGGCTACACCTTC. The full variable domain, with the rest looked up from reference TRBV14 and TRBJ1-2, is EAGVTQFPSHSVIEKGQTVTLRCDPISGHDNLYWYRRVMGKEIKFLLHFVKESKQDESGMPNNRFLAERTGGTYSTLKVQPAELEDSGVYFCASSQGTFYGYTFGSGTRLTVV.

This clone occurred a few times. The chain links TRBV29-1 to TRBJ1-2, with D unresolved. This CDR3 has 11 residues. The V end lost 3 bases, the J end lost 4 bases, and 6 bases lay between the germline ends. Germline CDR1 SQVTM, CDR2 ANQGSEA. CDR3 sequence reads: CSVDSGYGYTF. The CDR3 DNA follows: TGCAGCGTTGACAGCGGCTATGGCTACACCTTC.

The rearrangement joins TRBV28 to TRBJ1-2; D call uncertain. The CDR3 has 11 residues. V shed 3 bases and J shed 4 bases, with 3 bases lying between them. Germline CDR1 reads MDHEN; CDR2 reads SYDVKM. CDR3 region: CASSFGYGYTF. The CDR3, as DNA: TGTGCCAGCAGTTTCGGCTATGGCTACACCTTC.

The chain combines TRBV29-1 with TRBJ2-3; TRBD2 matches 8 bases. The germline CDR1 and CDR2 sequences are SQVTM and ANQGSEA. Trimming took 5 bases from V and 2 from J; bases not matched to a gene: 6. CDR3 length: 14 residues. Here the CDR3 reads CSVRAGGLTDTQYF. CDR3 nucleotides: TGCAGCGTTAGGGCGGGGGGCCTCACAGATACGCAGTATTTT.

CDR3 residues: CASSPMAPPGGGELFF. The CDR3 bases are TGTGCCAGCAGTCCAATGGCACCGCCGGGTGGCGGGGAGCTGTTTTTT. The chain carries TRBV7-2 and TRBJ2-2; D is unresolved. This CDR3 has 16 residues. V lost 6 bases and J lost 7, with 21 bases in between. Germline values: CDR1 SGHTA, CDR2 FQGNSA.

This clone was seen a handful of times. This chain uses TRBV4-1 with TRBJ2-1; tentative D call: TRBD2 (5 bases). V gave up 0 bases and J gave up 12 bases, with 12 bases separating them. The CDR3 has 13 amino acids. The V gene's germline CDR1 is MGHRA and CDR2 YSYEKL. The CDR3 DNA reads TGCGCCAGCAGCCAAGAAAGGAGTGGACTGCAGTTCTTC. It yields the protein CASSQERSGLQFF.

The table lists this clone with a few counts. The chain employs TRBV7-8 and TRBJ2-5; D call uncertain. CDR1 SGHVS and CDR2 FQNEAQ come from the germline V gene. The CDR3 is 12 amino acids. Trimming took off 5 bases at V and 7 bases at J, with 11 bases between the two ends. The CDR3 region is CASSPEMGTQYF. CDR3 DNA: TGTGCCAGCAGCCCGGAAATGGGGACCCAGTACTTC.

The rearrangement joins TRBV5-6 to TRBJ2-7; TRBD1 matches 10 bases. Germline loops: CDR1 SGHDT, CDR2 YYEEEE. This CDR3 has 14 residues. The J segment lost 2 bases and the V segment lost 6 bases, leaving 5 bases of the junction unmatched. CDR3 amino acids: CASTGTGVAYEQYF. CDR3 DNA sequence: TGTGCCAGCACCGGGACAGGGGTGGCCTACGAGCAGTACTTC.